This T cell receptor (beta chain) is drawn from a study of shared clonotypes between healthy human individuals. There are many counts of this clone. Looked up from germline, CDR1 is MNHEY and CDR2 is SMNVEV (reference sequence). V was pared by 11 bases and J by 6 bases, with 6 bases of the junction left unmatched. This CDR3 comprises 13 residues. Roughly 30,000 T cell genomes, or approximately 300 ng DNA, went into replicate PCRs of unsorted PBMC. DNA from unsorted PBMC was sequenced on ten immunoSEQ deep assay plates. The protocol was immunoSEQ multiplex PCR, while the TCRdb copy is restricted to in-frame clones and leaves out a portion. The sample consists of fewer than 600,000 clones, 70% to 80% of them appearing once.

Sequenced: PBMCs. The receptor was isolated from a woman in her thirties or forties in good health. Some clones in this sample may be carry-over from other donors' samples. The chain combines TRBV27 with TRBJ1-5; 11 bases match TRBD1. The CDR3 spells CACAGTGGQPQHF. The DNA for the CDR3 is TGTGCCTGCGCCGGGACAGGGGGTCAGCCCCAGCATTTT.